A selection of T cell receptor beta chains follows, all from one sample in a study of OX40 agonist ivuxolimab in advanced cancers. The data were produced by immunoSEQ multiplex PCR, yet TCRdb's version contains in-frame clones alone and is incomplete. The sample has approximately 92,000 clones; about four fifths are singletons. The sequences come from CD4+ or CD8+ T cells sorted from blood, collected in a trial of the OX40 agonist ivuxolimab. Every receptor here comes from an adult with an advanced solid tumor such as melanoma, head and neck, liver or kidney cancer. CDR3s include the opening cysteine and the closing phenylalanine or tryptophan. The D gene is left open where the match is weak. Rows may omit the clone size; those that give it use once, few, many or a size class.

TRBJ1-4 | TRBV27 | - | - | TGTGCCAGCAGGTCGAGCTGGGATGAAAAACTGTTTTTT | CASRSSWDEKLFF
TRBJ1-1 | TRBV21-1 | - | - | TGTGCCAGCAGCAAAAGGGACCGGACACCCCAGACCTTGAACACTGAAGCTTTCTTT | CASSKRDRTPQTLNTEAFF
TRBJ1-1 | TRBV7-2 | - | - | TGTGCCAGCAGCACCGGGAGAAACACTGAAGCTTTCTTT | CASSTGRNTEAFF
TRBJ1-4 | TRBV7-9 | - | - | TGTGCCAGCAGCCTTGGGGGCCTAATGGGCGAAAAACTGTTTTTT | CASSLGGLMGEKLFF
TRBJ1-1 | TRBV10-3 | - | - | TGTGCCATCAGTGAGTCGGCAGGATTGAACACTGAAGCTTTCTTT | CAISESAGLNTEAFF
TRBJ2-7 | TRBV7-6 | TRBD1 | once | TGTGCCAGCAGCTTAAGAGGGGGCGCTTCCTACGAGCAGTACTTC | CASSLRGGASYEQYF
TRBJ2-7 | TRBV19 | TRBD2 | once | TGTGCCAGTAGTCCGGCCCCAGGACTAGCGGGCGAGTCGCTTTCAACCTACGAGCAGTACTTC | CASSPAPGLAGESLSTYEQYF
TRBJ1-2 | TRBV28 | - | - | TGTGCCAGCTCCCCCCAGATTGGCTATGGCTACACCTTC | CASSPQIGYGYTF
TRBJ1-5 | TRBV19 | TRBD1 | few | TGTGCCAGTAGTCCTAGGACAGGGAGCGGTCAGCCCCAGCATTTT | CASSPRTGSGQPQHF
TRBJ2-7 | TRBV7-9 | TRBD2 | - | TGTGCCAGCAGCTTTGACGGGGGGAACTCCTACGAGCAGTACTTC | CASSFDGGNSYEQYF
TRBJ1-6 | TRBV9 | - | - | TGTGCCAGCAGCCCCGGGATAAATCCACCCCTCCACTTT | CASSPGINPPLHF
TRBJ2-1 | TRBV30 | - | - | TGTGCCCTGGAGGCAGGGGTCGCGAATGAGCAGTTCTTC | CALEAGVANEQFF
TRBJ1-5 | TRBV30 | - | few | TGTGCCTGGAGTGTACGGACCCCAAATCAGCCCCAGCATTTT | CAWSVRTPNQPQHF
TRBJ1-5 | TRBV27 | - | few | TGTGCCAGCAGTGCGGGTCTACCGAGGAGACAGCCCCAGCATTTT | CASSAGLPRRQPQHF
TRBJ2-3 | TRBV5-1 | - | - | TGCGCCAGCAGCGAGGGGTGGGGGGCAGATACGCAGTATTTT | CASSEGWGADTQYF
TRBJ2-1 | TRBV15 | TRBD2 | - | TGTGCCACCAGCAGATCTAGGACTAGCGGGGTTTCACAGTTCTTC | CATSRSRTSGVSQFF
TRBJ2-3 | TRBV15 | - | - | TGTGCCACCAGCAGGGACACCCAAGATACGCAGTATTTT | CATSRDTQDTQYF
TRBJ1-2 | TRBV19 | TRBD1 | - | TGTGCCAGTAGTATAGGCGGGACAGGGGGCGCTAGGAGCTATGGCTACACCTTC | CASSIGGTGGARSYGYTF